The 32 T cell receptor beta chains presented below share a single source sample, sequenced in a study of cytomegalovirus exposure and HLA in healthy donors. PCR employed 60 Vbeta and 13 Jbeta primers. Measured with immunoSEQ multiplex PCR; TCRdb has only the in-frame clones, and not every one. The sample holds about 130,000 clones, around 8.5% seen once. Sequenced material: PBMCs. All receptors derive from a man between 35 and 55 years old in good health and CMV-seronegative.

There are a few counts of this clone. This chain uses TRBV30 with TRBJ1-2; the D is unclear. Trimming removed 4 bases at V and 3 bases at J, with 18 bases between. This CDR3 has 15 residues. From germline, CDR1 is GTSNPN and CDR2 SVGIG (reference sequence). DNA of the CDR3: TGTGCCTGGATCCCGGAAACAGTTAGACACTATGGCTACACCTTC. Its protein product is CAWIPETVRHYGYTF.

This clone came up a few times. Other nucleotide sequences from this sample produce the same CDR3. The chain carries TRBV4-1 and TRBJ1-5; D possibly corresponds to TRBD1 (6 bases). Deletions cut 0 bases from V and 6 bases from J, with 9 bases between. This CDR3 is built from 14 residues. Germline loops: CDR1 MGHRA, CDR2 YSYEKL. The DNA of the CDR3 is TGCGCCAGCAGCCAAGATCGAGGGGGTCAGCCCCAGCATTTT. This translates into CASSQDRGGQPQHF.

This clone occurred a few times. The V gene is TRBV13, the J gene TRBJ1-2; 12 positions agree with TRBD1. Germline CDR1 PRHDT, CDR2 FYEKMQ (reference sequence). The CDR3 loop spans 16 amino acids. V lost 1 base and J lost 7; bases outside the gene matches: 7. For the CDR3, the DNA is TGTGCCAGCAGCTTAGCCCAGGGACAGGGGGCGAGTGGCTACACCTTC. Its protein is CASSLAQGQGASGYTF.

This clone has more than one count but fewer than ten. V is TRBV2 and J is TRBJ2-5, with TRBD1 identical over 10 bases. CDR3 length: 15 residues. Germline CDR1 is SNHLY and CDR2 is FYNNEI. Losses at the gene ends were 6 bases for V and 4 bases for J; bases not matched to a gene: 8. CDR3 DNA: TGTGCCAGCAGCGCAACGGACAGGGGGACAGAGACCCAGTACTTC. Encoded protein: CASSATDRGTETQYF.

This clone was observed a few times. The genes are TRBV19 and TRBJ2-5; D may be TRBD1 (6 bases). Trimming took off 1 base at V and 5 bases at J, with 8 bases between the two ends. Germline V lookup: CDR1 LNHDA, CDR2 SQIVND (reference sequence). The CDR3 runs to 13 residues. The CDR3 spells CASSIGRGETQYF. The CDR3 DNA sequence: TGTGCCAGTAGTATAGGAAGGGGGGAGACCCAGTACTTC.

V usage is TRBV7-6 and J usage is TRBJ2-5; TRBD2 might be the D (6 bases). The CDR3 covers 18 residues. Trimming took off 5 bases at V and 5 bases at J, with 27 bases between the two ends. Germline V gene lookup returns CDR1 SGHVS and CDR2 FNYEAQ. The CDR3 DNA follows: TGTGCCAGCAGCCCTCGAATCAAACTAGAGGGAGGTGAGGAGACCCAGTACTTC. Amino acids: CASSPRIKLEGGEETQYF.

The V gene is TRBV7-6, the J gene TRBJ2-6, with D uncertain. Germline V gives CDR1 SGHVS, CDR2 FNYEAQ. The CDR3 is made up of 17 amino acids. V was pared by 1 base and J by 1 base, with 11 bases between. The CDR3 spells CASSLGWRRSGANVLTF. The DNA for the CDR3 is TGTGCCAGCAGCTTAGGGTGGAGACGTTCTGGGGCCAACGTCCTGACTTTC.

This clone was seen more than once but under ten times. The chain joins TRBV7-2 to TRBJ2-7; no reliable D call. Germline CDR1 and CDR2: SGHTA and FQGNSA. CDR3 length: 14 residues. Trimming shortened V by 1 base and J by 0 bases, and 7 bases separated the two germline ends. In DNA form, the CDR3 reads TGTGCCAGCAGCTTAGTAGCTTCCTCCTACGAGCAGTACTTC. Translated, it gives CASSLVASSYEQYF.

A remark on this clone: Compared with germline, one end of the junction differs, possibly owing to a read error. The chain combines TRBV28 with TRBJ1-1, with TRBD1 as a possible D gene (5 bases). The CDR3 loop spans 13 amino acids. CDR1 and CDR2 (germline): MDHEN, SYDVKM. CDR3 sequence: CASSLWGLTETFF. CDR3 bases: TGTGCCAGCAGTTTATGGGGGCTCACTGAAACTTTCTTT.

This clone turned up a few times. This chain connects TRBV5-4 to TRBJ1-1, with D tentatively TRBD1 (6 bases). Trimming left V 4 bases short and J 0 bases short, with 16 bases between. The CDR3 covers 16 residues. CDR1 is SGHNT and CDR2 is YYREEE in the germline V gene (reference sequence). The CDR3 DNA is TGTGCCAGCAGCGGTGCGGGGGCGGGAGTGAACACTGAAGCTTTCTTT. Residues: CASSGAGAGVNTEAFF.

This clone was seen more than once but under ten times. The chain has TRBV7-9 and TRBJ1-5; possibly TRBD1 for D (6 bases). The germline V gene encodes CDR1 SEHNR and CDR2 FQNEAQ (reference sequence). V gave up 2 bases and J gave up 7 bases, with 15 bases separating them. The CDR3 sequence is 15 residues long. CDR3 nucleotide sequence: TGTGCCAGCAGCTTATCGGAGGGAGGGGGACAGCCCCAGCATTTT. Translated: CASSLSEGGGQPQHF.

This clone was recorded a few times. The CDR3 sequence is CASIPGSSNQPQHF. DNA for the CDR3: TGTGCCAGCATCCCCGGGAGTAGCAATCAGCCCCAGCATTTT. V is TRBV2 and J is TRBJ1-5; D uncertain. CDR1 is SNHLY, CDR2 FYNNEI, per germline. V was shortened by 7 bases and J by 0 bases, with 10 bases between the two germline ends. CDR3 length: 14 residues.

CDR3 coding DNA: TGCGCCAGCAGCTTGGTCCGGGACATGATTTCAGATACGCAGTATTTT. Encoded protein: CASSLVRDMISDTQYF. This chain connects TRBV5-1 to TRBJ2-3; possible D gene TRBD1, 6 bases. The CDR3 runs 16 residues. Germline V CDR1 and CDR2: SGHRS, YFSETQ. With 0 bases removed from V and 4 bases from J, the gap between germline ends came to 15 bases.

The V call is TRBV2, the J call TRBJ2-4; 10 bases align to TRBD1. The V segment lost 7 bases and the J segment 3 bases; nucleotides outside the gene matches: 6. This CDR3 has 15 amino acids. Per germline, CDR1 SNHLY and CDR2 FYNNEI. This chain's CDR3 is CASTGTGVVKNIQYF. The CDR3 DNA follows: TGTGCCAGCACCGGGACAGGGGTCGTCAAAAACATTCAGTACTTC.

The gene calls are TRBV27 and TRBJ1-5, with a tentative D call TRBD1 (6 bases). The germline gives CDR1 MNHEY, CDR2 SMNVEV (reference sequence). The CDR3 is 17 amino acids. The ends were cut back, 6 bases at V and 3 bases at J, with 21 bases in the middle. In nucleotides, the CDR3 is TGTGCCAGCAGCCCCGAGGGGGGGCAGGTCATCAATCAGCCCCAGCATTTT. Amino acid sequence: CASSPEGGQVINQPQHF.

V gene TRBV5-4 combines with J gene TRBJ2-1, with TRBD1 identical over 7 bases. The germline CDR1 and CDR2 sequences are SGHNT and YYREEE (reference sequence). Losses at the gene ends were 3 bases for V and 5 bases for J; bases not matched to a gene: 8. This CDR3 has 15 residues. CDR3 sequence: CASSYRGRGNNEQFF. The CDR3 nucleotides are TGTGCCAGCAGCTACCGGGGCAGGGGGAACAATGAGCAGTTCTTC.

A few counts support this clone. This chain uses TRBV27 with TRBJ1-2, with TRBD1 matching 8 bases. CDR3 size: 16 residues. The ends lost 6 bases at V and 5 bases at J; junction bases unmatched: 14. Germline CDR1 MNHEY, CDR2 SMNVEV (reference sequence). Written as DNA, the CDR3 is TGTGCCAGCAGATTGAGGGGGACAGGCGTCTTTTATGGCTACACCTTC. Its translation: CASRLRGTGVFYGYTF.

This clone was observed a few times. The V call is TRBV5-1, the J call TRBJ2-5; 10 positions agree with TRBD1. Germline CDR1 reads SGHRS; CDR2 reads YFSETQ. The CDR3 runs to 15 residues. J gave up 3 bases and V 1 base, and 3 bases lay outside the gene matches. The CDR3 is CASSLLGQGKETQYF. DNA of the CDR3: TGCGCCAGCAGCTTGCTGGGACAGGGGAAAGAGACCCAGTACTTC.

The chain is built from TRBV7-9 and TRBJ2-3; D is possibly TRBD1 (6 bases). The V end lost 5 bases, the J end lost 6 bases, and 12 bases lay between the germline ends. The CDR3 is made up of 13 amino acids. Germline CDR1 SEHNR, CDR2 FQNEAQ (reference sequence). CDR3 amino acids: CASSHREGDTQYF. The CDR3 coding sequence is TGTGCCAGCAGCCACAGGGAAGGGGATACGCAGTATTTT.

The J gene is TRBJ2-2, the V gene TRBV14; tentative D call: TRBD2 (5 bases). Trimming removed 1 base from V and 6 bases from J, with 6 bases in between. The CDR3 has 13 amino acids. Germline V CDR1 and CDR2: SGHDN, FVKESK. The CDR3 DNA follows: TGTGCCAGCAGCCAAGTTAGCGCCGGGGAGCTGTTTTTT. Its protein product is CASSQVSAGELFF.

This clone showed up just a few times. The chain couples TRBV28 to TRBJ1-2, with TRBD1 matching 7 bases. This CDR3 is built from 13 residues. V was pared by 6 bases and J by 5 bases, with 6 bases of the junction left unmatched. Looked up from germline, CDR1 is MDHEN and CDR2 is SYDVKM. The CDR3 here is CASSLTGAYGYTF. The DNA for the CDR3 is TGTGCCAGCAGCCTTACAGGGGCTTATGGCTACACCTTC.

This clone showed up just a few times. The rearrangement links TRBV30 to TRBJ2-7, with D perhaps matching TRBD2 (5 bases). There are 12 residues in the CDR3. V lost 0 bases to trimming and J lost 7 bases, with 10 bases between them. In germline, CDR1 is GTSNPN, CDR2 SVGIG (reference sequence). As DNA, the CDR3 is TGTGCCTGGAGTGTAACCCCGGGAGAGCAGTACTTC. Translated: CAWSVTPGEQYF.

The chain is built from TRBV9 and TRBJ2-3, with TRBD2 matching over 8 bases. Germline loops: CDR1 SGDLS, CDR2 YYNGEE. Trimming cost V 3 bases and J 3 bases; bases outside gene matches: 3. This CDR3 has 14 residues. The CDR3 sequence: CASSGAGATDTQYF. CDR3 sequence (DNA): TGTGCCAGCAGCGGAGCGGGGGCGACAGATACGCAGTATTTT.

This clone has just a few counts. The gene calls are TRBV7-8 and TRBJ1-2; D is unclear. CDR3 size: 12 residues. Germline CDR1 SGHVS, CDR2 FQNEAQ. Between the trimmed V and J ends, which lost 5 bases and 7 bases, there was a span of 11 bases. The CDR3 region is CASSPRSLGYTF. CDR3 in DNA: TGTGCCAGCAGCCCGCGGAGCCTTGGCTACACCTTC.

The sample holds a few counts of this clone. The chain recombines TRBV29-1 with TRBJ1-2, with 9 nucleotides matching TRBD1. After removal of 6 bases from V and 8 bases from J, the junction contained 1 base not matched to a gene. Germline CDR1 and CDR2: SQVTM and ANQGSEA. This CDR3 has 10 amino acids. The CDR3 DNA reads TGCAGCGTGACAGGGGGAGGCTACACCTTC. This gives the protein CSVTGGGYTF.

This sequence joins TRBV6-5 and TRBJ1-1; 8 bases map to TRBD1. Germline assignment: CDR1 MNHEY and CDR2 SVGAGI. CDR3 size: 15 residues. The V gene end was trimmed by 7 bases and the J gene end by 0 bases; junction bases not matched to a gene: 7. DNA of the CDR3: TGTGCCAGCACCCCCGGGACAGGAGTGAACACTGAAGCTTTCTTT. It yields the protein CASTPGTGVNTEAFF.

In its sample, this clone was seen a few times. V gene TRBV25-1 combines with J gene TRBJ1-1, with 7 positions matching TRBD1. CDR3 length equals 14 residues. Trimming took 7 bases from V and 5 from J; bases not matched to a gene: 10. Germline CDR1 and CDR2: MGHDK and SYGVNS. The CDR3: CASTQGVEWTEAFF. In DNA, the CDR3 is TGTGCCAGCACCCAGGGGGTAGAGTGGACTGAAGCTTTCTTT.

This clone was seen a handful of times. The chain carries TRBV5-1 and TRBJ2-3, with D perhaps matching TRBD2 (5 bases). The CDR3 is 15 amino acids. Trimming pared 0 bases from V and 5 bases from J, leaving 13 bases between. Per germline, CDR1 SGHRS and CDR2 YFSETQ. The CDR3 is CASSLAVSVRDTQYF. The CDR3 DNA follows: TGCGCCAGCAGCTTGGCCGTTAGCGTTCGAGATACGCAGTATTTT. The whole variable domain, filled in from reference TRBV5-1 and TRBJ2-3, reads KAGVTQTPRYLIKTRGQQVTLSCSPISGHRSVSWYQQTPGQGLQFLFEYFSETQRNKGNFPGRFSGRQFSNSRSEMNVSTLELGDSALYLCASSLAVSVRDTQYFGPGTRLTVL.

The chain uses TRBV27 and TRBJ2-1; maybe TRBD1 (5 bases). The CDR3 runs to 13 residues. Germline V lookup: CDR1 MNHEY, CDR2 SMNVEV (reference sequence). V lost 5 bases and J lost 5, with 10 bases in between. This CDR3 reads CASSLDINNEQFF. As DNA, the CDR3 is TGTGCCAGCAGTCTGGACATCAACAATGAGCAGTTCTTC.

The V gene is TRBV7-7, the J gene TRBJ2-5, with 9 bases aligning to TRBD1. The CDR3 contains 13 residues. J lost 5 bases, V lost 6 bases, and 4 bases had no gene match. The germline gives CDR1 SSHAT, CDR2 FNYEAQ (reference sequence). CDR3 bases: TGTGCCAGCAGTCCCGACAGGGGGGAGACCCAGTACTTC. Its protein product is CASSPDRGETQYF. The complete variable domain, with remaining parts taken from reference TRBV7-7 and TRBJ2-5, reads GAGVSQSPRYKVTKRGQDVTLRCDPISSHATLYWYQQALGQGPEFLTYFNYEAQPDKSGLPSDRFSAERPEGSISTLTIQRTEQRDSAMYRCASSPDRGETQYFGPGTRLLVL.

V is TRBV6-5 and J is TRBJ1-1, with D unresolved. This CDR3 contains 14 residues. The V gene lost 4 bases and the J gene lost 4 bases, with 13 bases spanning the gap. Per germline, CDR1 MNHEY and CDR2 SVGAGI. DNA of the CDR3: TGTGCCAGCAGTTCGGGATCCCTGGGCACTGAAGCTTTCTTT. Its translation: CASSSGSLGTEAFF.

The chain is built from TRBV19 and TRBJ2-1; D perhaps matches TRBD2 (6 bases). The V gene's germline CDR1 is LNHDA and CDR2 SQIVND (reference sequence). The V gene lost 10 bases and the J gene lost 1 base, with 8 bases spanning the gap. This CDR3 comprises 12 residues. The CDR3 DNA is TGTGCCACTGGGGGGTCCTACAATGAGCAGTTCTTC. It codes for CATGGSYNEQFF.